These 28 T cell receptor beta chains were all obtained from the same sample, sequenced in a study of T cells of healthy individuals. TCRdb re-called the 5' RACE reads with MiXCR, one entry per CDR3 protein. The table records 55,000 to 65,000 distinct CDR3 sequences, around 15% of them present only once. The source is a human donor in good health.

This clonotype was detected only a few times. The CDR3 DNA sequence: TGCGCCAGCAGCCAAGTTCTGGGACAGACCCTTCAACGGGACTACAATGAGCAGTTCTTC. This gives the protein CASSQVLGQTLQRDYNEQFF. The J gene is TRBJ2-1, the V gene TRBV4-1, with 7 bases lining up with TRBD1. This CDR3 has 20 amino acids. V shed 1 base, J shed 3 bases, and the junction held 18 bases outside the gene matches. CDR1 is MGHRA, CDR2 YSYEKL, per germline.

This clonotype was seen ten or more times. V gene TRBV30 combines with J gene TRBJ2-2, with D perhaps matching TRBD2 (5 bases). V lost 0 bases to trimming and J lost 1 base, with 15 bases between them. The CDR3 is 17 amino acids. The germline V gene encodes CDR1 GTSNPN and CDR2 SVGIG (reference sequence). CDR3 protein: CAWSVKWLGVNTGELFF. CDR3 DNA sequence: TGTGCCTGGAGTGTAAAGTGGCTGGGAGTGAACACCGGGGAGCTGTTTTTT.

V and J are TRBV10-3 and TRBJ2-7; TRBD1 or TRBD2 may be the D gene (5 bases each). The V end was cut by 5 bases, the J end by 5 bases, with 13 bases between. Germline V gene sequence: CDR1 ENHRY, CDR2 SYGVKD. The CDR3 runs 13 residues. For the CDR3, the DNA is TGTGCCATCAGTAGTTGGGACCCCCACGAGCAGTACTTC. Translation gives CAISSWDPHEQYF.

The rearrangement joins TRBV5-1 to TRBJ2-5; possibly TRBD1 or TRBD2 for D (7 bases each). Between the trimmed V and J ends, which lost 4 bases and 5 bases, there was a span of 12 bases. This CDR3 has 13 amino acids. The germline V gene encodes CDR1 SGHRS and CDR2 YFSETQ. CDR3 region: CASSPGGAETQYF. CDR3 in DNA: TGCGCCAGCAGCCCAGGGGGGGCGGAGACCCAGTACTTC.

This clonotype has just one count. Written as DNA, the CDR3 is TGTGCCAGCAGTGGGAGGGAAGAGACCCAGTACTTC. This encodes CASSGREETQYF. The chain joins TRBV7-2 to TRBJ2-5, with TRBD2 identical over 7 bases. The V gene end was trimmed by 6 bases and the J gene end by 3 bases; junction bases not matched to a gene: 1. Germline V gene lookup returns CDR1 SGHTA and CDR2 FQGNSA. This CDR3 contains 12 residues.

This clonotype has more than one count but fewer than ten. The V and J genes are TRBV24-1 and TRBJ2-3; possibly TRBD2 for D (5 bases). Germline lookup yields CDR1 KGHDR and CDR2 SFDVKD. CDR3 length: 15 amino acids. Trimming removed 1 base at V and 4 bases at J, with 11 bases between. DNA for the CDR3: TGTGCCACCAGTGATTTCCGTGAGGGCGCAGATACGCAGTATTTT. The encoded protein is CATSDFREGADTQYF.

Ten or more counts support this clonotype. This chain joins TRBV7-3 and TRBJ1-6, with D uncertain. Between the trimmed V and J ends, which lost 2 bases and 7 bases, there was a span of 12 bases. The CDR3 has 15 residues. Germline-derived CDR1 and CDR2 are SGHTA and FQGTGA. CDR3 sequence (DNA): TGTGCCAGCAGCTTATCGGCGCAGGCCAATTCACCCCTCCACTTT. It encodes CASSLSAQANSPLHF.

Ten or more counts support this clonotype. This chain uses TRBV27 with TRBJ2-7; TRBD2 is a possible D gene (5 bases). V lost 6 bases to trimming and J lost 2 bases, with 14 bases between them. Germline values: CDR1 MNHEY, CDR2 SMNVEV (reference sequence). The CDR3 covers 14 residues. The CDR3 region has the DNA TGTGCCAGCAGCCCGGGGAATCGACCCTACGAGCAGTACTTC. Translating gives CASSPGNRPYEQYF.

This clonotype turned up a few times. V gene TRBV7-2 combines with J gene TRBJ2-1; no clear D gene. The germline gives CDR1 SGHTA, CDR2 FQGNSA. Trimming shortened V by 5 bases and J by 5 bases, and 10 bases separated the two germline ends. The CDR3 contains 13 residues. This CDR3 reads CASSPDRDNEQFF. As DNA, the CDR3 is TGTGCCAGCAGCCCGGACCGCGACAATGAGCAGTTCTTC.

This clonotype was counted many times. The chain couples TRBV5-1 to TRBJ2-7; 13 bases fit TRBD2. CDR3 length equals 15 residues. CDR1 and CDR2 from the germline V gene are SGHRS and YFSETQ. The J segment lost 5 bases and the V segment lost 4 bases, leaving 6 bases of the junction unmatched. CDR3 residues: CASSHGLAGAHEQYF. The CDR3 DNA reads TGCGCCAGCAGCCATGGACTAGCGGGAGCCCACGAGCAGTACTTC.

This clonotype was seen once. The chain is built from TRBV6-5 and TRBJ1-5; D is undetermined. The CDR3 is made up of 13 amino acids. Germline V lookup: CDR1 MNHEY, CDR2 SVGAGI. With 5 bases removed from V and 4 bases from J, the gap between germline ends came to 9 bases. The CDR3 coding sequence is TGTGCCAGCAGTGCACAGCCGAATCAGCCCCAGCATTTT. This encodes CASSAQPNQPQHF.

The chain couples TRBV5-1 to TRBJ2-2; D is unresolved. V was cut by 3 bases and J by 0 bases, with 12 bases left in between. CDR1 is SGHRS, CDR2 YFSETQ, per germline. This CDR3 has 16 residues. The CDR3 DNA is TGCGCCAGCAGCTCAAAGATACACGCGAACACCGGGGAGCTGTTTTTT. It yields the protein CASSSKIHANTGELFF.

J is TRBJ2-3 and V is TRBV20-1, with D maybe TRBD2 (5 bases). V dropped 0 bases and J dropped 9 bases, with 10 bases sitting between them. Germline CDR1 reads DFQATT; CDR2 reads SNEGSKA (reference sequence). The CDR3 has 12 amino acids. CDR3 sequence (DNA): TGCAGTGCTAGAGATCGGCTAGCAACGCAGTATTTT. It yields the protein CSARDRLATQYF.

This clonotype was observed a few times. The chain joins TRBV3-1 to TRBJ1-6; D remains ambiguous. This CDR3 has 14 amino acids. Per the germline V gene, CDR1 is LGHDT and CDR2 is YNNKEL (reference sequence). V gave up 0 bases and J gave up 7 bases, with 7 bases separating them. The CDR3 nucleotides read TGTGCCAGCAGCCAAGATACCGTGAATTCACCCCTCCACTTT. This translates into CASSQDTVNSPLHF.

Only a few counts were recorded for this clonotype. The chain combines TRBV5-1 with TRBJ2-2, with D maybe TRBD1 (5 bases). The CDR3 covers 15 residues. Between the trimmed V and J ends, which lost 4 bases and 1 base, there was a span of 11 bases. CDR1 is SGHRS, CDR2 YFSETQ, per germline. The CDR3 nucleotides are TGCGCCAGCAGCCTTACGACAGAGAACACCGGGGAGCTGTTTTTT. Translation gives CASSLTTENTGELFF. Looking up the rest from reference TRBV5-1 and TRBJ2-2 gives the full variable domain: KAGVTQTPRYLIKTRGQQVTLSCSPISGHRSVSWYQQTPGQGLQFLFEYFSETQRNKGNFPGRFSGRQFSNSRSEMNVSTLELGDSALYLCASSLTTENTGELFFGEGSRLTVL.

The table lists this clonotype with many counts. V is TRBV25-1 and J is TRBJ2-1; either TRBD1 or TRBD2 may fit D (6 bases each). This CDR3 spans 13 amino acids. Between the trimmed V and J ends, which lost 5 bases and 5 bases, there was a span of 10 bases. Germline V lookup: CDR1 MGHDK, CDR2 SYGVNS. The CDR3 reads CASSSRGDNEQFF. The CDR3 DNA is TGTGCCAGCAGTTCTAGGGGGGACAATGAGCAGTTCTTC.

This clonotype came up many times. The chain combines TRBV5-1 with TRBJ1-2; D is possibly TRBD1 (6 bases). The ends were cut back, 2 bases at V and 6 bases at J, with 11 bases in the middle. The germline gives CDR1 SGHRS, CDR2 YFSETQ. The CDR3 loop spans 13 amino acids. The CDR3 bases are TGCGCCAGCAGCTTCGGACAGATGGATGGCTACACCTTC. Translated: CASSFGQMDGYTF.

This clonotype was recorded many times. The rearrangement links TRBV4-1 to TRBJ2-3, with 7 bases aligning to TRBD2. Germline lookup yields CDR1 MGHRA and CDR2 YSYEKL. This CDR3 region has 16 residues. V lost 4 bases to trimming and J lost 3 bases; unmatched junction nucleotides: 10. CDR3: CASSPGLELRTDTQYF. CDR3 nucleotides: TGCGCCAGCAGCCCAGGACTAGAACTGAGGACAGATACGCAGTATTTT.

The genes are TRBV7-2 and TRBJ2-2; D gene ambiguous. V lost 5 bases, J lost 5 bases, and 18 bases lay in between. Looked up from germline, CDR1 is SGHTA and CDR2 is FQGNSA. The CDR3 totals 16 residues. CDR3 coding DNA: TGTGCCAGCAGCCCCCGCTCCCTGGGGTTTACCGGGGAGCTGTTTTTT. Translating it yields CASSPRSLGFTGELFF.

This chain uses TRBV11-2 with TRBJ1-1; D is ambiguous. Trimming left V 1 base short and J 2 bases short, with 11 bases between. The CDR3 covers 15 residues. CDR1 SGHAT and CDR2 FQNNGV come from the germline V gene. The CDR3 sequence: CASSLVYQANTEAFF. The CDR3 DNA sequence: TGTGCCAGCAGCTTAGTATATCAGGCTAACACTGAAGCTTTCTTT.

CDR3 nucleotide sequence: TGTGCCAGCAGCGTAACAGGGGGCATTAATGAAAAACTGTTTTTT. This gives the protein CASSVTGGINEKLFF. The chain employs TRBV7-9 and TRBJ1-4; 9 bases are a match to TRBD1. Trimming at V came to 5 bases and at J to 4 bases, leaving 5 bases not matched to a gene. This CDR3 comprises 15 residues. CDR1 SEHNR and CDR2 FQNEAQ come from the germline V gene (reference sequence).

This clonotype showed up many times. This chain connects TRBV20-1 to TRBJ1-1; tentatively, D is TRBD1 (6 bases). This CDR3 contains 15 residues. Germline V gene lookup returns CDR1 DFQATT and CDR2 SNEGSKA (reference sequence). Trimming removed 0 bases from V and 3 bases from J, with 14 bases in between. As DNA, the CDR3 is TGCAGTGCTAGAGATCCACAGGGAAGATACACTGAAGCTTTCTTT. This translates into CSARDPQGRYTEAFF.

This clonotype appeared many times. The rearrangement uses TRBV29-1 and TRBJ2-1; 14 nucleotides align to TRBD2. This CDR3 region has 16 residues. Germline V gene data show CDR1 as SQVTM and CDR2 as ANQGSEA. Germline trimming cut 6 bases from V and 0 bases from J; bases unmatched to any gene: 4. CDR3 sequence: CSVDGTSGGSYNEQFF. The CDR3 nucleotides are TGCAGCGTGGACGGGACTAGCGGGGGCTCCTACAATGAGCAGTTCTTC.

The chain links TRBV27 to TRBJ2-2; TRBD1 is a possible D gene (6 bases). Trimming stripped 8 bases from V and 10 bases from J, with 20 bases between. The germline V gene has CDR1 MNHEY and CDR2 SMNVEV (reference sequence). CDR3 size: 14 residues. The CDR3 nucleotides read TGTGCCAGCCGGGACCTCAGGGGATATGAGGAGCTGTTTTTT. Protein sequence: CASRDLRGYEELFF.

This clonotype has a handful of counts. The genes are TRBV7-9 and TRBJ2-7, with TRBD2 matching over 10 bases. The trim removed 6 bases at V and 13 bases at J, leaving 6 bases unmatched. Germline V lookup: CDR1 SEHNR, CDR2 FQNEAQ (reference sequence). The CDR3 sequence is 11 residues long. The CDR3 coding sequence is TGTGCCAGCAGTAGCGGGAGGTCTAACTACTTC. The encoded protein is CASSSGRSNYF. Together with reference TRBV7-9 and TRBJ2-7, the CDR3 gives the full variable domain: DTGVSQNPRHKITKRGQNVTFRCDPISEHNRLYWYRQTLGQGPEFLTYFQNEAQLEKSRLLSDRFSAERPKGSFSTLEIQRTEQGDSAMYLCASSSGRSNYFGPGTRLTVT.

This clonotype was seen a handful of times. The chain links TRBV14 to TRBJ2-1; D may correspond to TRBD1 or TRBD2 (5 bases each). Germline loops: CDR1 SGHDN, CDR2 FVKESK. Trimming took off 5 bases at V and 8 bases at J, with 13 bases between the two ends. The length of the CDR3 is 13 residues. CDR3: CASSWDHRDEQFF. Written as DNA, the CDR3 is TGTGCCAGCAGCTGGGACCATAGGGATGAGCAGTTCTTC.

This clonotype occurred a few times. The V gene is TRBV20-1, the J gene TRBJ1-1; D is ambiguous. Trimming pared 3 bases from V and 5 bases from J, leaving 4 bases between. The germline V gene encodes CDR1 DFQATT and CDR2 SNEGSKA (reference sequence). The CDR3 is 10 amino acids. CDR3: CSASRTEAFF. The CDR3 DNA is TGCAGTGCTAGCCGGACTGAAGCTTTCTTT.

This clonotype was seen at least ten times. In DNA, the CDR3 is TGTGCTAGTGGTTTGTCCGGGACAGATGTCGGCTACACCTTC. It specifies CASGLSGTDVGYTF. This chain links TRBV12-5 with TRBJ1-2, with 7 bases identical to TRBD1. CDR1 and CDR2 from the germline V gene are LGHNT and FRNRAP. CDR3 length equals 14 residues. V was clipped by 2 bases and J by 8 bases; unmatched bases: 8. Looking up the rest from reference TRBV12-5 and TRBJ1-2 gives the full variable domain: DARVTQTPRHKVTEMGQEVTMRCQPILGHNTVFWYRQTMMQGLELLAYFRNRAPLDDSGMPKDRFSAEMPDATLATLKIQPSEPRDSAVYFCASGLSGTDVGYTFGSGTRLTVV.